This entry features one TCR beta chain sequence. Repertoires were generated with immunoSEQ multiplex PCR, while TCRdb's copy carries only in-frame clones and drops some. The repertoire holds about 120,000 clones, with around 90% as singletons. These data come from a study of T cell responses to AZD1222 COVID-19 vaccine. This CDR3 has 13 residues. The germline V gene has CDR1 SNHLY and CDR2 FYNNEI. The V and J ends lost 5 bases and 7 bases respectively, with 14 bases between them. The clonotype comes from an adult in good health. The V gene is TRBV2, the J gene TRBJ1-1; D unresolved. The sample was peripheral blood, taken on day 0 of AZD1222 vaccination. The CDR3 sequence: CASSPDPISEAFF. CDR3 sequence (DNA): TGTGCCAGCAGTCCAGACCCCATCAGTGAAGCTTTCTTT.